This T cell receptor beta chain was retrieved from a study of CD8 T cells in ankylosing spondylitis. Study-wide points: Several highly homologous variants made up a TCR beta motif, and this motif appeared characteristic of ankylosing spondylitis blood. Earlier reports found some motif variants in synovial fluid and blood in reactive arthritis. As reported, disease-linked clones showed significant enrichment in matched ankylosing spondylitis synovial fluid.

Trimming removed 4 bases from V and 8 bases from J, with 14 bases in between. The CDR3 is 13 residues long. In germline, CDR1 is MDHEN, CDR2 SYDVKM. MiXCR, run by TCRdb on the 5' RACE reads, gives a single entry per CDR3 protein. The profile covers 150,000 to 200,000 distinct CDR3 sequences, with around a tenth appearing a single time and 25% to 35% taken by the ten largest. This clonotype has ten or more counts. Its specificity is unknown. The V call is TRBV28, the J call TRBJ1-2, with a tentative D call TRBD1 (6 bases). What was sequenced was blood, either unsorted or a sorted T cell fraction (not recorded which). The clonotype comes from a male donor with ankylosing spondylitis or in good health (not recorded which). This CDR3 is CASSSTGRGGYTF. The CDR3, as DNA: TGTGCCAGCAGTTCTACAGGGCGCGGAGGCTACACCTTC.